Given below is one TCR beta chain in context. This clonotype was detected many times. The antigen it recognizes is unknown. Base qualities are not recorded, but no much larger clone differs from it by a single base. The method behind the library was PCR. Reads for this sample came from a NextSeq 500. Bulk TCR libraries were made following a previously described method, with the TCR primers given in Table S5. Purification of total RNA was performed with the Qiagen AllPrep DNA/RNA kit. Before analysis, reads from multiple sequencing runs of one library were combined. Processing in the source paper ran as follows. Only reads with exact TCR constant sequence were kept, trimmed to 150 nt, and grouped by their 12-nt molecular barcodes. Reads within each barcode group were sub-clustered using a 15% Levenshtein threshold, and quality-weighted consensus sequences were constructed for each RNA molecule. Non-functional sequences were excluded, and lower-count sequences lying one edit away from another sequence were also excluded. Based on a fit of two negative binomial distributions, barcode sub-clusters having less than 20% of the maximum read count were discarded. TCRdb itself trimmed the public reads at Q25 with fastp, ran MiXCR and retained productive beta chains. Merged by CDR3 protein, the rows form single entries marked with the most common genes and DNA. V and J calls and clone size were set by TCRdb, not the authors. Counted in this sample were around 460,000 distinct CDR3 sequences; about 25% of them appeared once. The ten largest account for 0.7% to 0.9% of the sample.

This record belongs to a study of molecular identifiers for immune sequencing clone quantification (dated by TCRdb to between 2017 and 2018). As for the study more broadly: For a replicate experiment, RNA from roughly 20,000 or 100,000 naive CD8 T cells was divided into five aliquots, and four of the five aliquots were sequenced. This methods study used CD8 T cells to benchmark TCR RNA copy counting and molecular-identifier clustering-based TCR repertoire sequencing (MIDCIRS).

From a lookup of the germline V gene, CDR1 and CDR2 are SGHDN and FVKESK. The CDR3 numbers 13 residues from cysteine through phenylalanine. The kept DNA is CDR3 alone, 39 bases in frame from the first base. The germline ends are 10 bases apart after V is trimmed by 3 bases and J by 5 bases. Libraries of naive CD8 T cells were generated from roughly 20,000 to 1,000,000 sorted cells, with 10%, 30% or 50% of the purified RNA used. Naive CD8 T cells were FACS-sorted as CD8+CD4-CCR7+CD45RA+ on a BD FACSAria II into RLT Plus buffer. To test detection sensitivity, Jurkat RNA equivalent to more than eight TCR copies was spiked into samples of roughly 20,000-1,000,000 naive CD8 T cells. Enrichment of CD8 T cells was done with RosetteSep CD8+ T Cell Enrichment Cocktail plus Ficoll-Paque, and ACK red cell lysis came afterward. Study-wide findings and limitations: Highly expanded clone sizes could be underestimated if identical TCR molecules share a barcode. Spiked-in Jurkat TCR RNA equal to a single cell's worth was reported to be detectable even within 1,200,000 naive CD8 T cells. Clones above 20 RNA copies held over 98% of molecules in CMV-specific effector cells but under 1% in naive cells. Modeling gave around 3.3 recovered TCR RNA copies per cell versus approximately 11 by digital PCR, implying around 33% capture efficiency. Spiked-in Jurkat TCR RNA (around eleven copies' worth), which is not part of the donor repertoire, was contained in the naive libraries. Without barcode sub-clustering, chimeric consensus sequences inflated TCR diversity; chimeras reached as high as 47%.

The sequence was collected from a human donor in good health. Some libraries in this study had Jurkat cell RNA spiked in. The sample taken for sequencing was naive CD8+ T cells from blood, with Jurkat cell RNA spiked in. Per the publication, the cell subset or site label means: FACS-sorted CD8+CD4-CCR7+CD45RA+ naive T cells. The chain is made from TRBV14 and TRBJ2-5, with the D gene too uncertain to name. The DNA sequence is TGTGCCAGCAGCCACCATAATAAGGAGACCCAGTACTTC. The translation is CASSHHNKETQYF.